Below, 29 T cell receptor beta chains from the same sample are listed, as sequenced in a study of T cell responses to AZD1222 COVID-19 vaccine. The data were produced by immunoSEQ multiplex PCR, yet TCRdb's version contains in-frame clones alone and is incomplete. Here the sample spans roughly 140,000 clones, 94% being singletons. The source material was peripheral blood, sampled on day 0 of AZD1222 vaccination. These receptor sequences come from an adult in good health.

This rearrangement joins TRBV11-3 to TRBJ2-5; possibly TRBD1 for D (6 bases). Trimming removed 4 bases at V and 7 bases at J, with 13 bases between. This CDR3 is built from 13 residues. Germline V gene data show CDR1 as SGHNT and CDR2 as YENEEA. CDR3 nucleotides: TGTGCCAGCAGCTCTACAGGGACGGGGACCCAGTACTTC. Translating gives CASSSTGTGTQYF.

This clone is a singleton in its sample. The V call is TRBV5-1, the J call TRBJ1-2; D gene ambiguous. CDR1 and CDR2 from the germline V gene are SGHRS and YFSETQ. This CDR3 is built from 15 residues. V lost 0 bases and J lost 0, with 9 bases in between. CDR3 in DNA: TGCGCCAGCAGCTTGGACCGCTTAGCTAACTATGGCTACACCTTC. Amino acid sequence: CASSLDRLANYGYTF. The full variable domain, completed using reference TRBV5-1 and TRBJ1-2, is KAGVTQTPRYLIKTRGQQVTLSCSPISGHRSVSWYQQTPGQGLQFLFEYFSETQRNKGNFPGRFSGRQFSNSRSEMNVSTLELGDSALYLCASSLDRLANYGYTFGSGTRLTVV.

The V gene is TRBV9, the J gene TRBJ2-1; a possible D gene is TRBD1 (6 bases). This CDR3 has 18 amino acids. V lost 4 bases to trimming and J lost 2 bases, with 22 bases between them. Germline loops: CDR1 SGDLS, CDR2 YYNGEE. The CDR3 spells CASSPMTGQGRAYNEQFF. CDR3 nucleotides: TGTGCCAGCAGCCCAATGACGGGACAAGGGCGCGCCTACAATGAGCAGTTCTTC.

This clone was seen just once. The chain recombines TRBV18 with TRBJ2-2, with 7 bases identical to TRBD1. CDR3 length: 16 residues. The germline V gene encodes CDR1 KGHSH and CDR2 LQKENI. Trimming cost V 3 bases and J 0 bases; bases outside gene matches: 4. The CDR3 DNA reads as TGTGCCAGCTCACCGGGGACAGCACCGAACACCGGGGAGCTGTTTTTT. It encodes CASSPGTAPNTGELFF.

The chain carries TRBV7-9 and TRBJ1-1; D is unclear. Germline V CDR1 and CDR2: SEHNR, FQNEAQ (reference sequence). Trimming took 1 base from V and 1 from J, leaving 7 bases between them. The CDR3 sequence is 14 residues long. The CDR3: CASSLVGPNTEAFF. CDR3 coding DNA: TGTGCCAGCAGCTTAGTCGGGCCGAACACTGAAGCTTTCTTT. The full variable domain, rest sourced from reference TRBV7-9 and TRBJ1-1, is DTGVSQNPRHKITKRGQNVTFRCDPISEHNRLYWYRQTLGQGPEFLTYFQNEAQLEKSRLLSDRFSAERPKGSFSTLEIQRTEQGDSAMYLCASSLVGPNTEAFFGQGTRLTVV.

The chain links TRBV5-1 to TRBJ1-4; D is ambiguous. V lost 4 bases and J 0 bases, leaving 10 bases between the germline ends. The germline V gene encodes CDR1 SGHRS and CDR2 YFSETQ. This CDR3 has 15 residues. The CDR3 sequence: CASSPTATTNEKLFF. For the CDR3, the DNA is TGCGCCAGCAGCCCTACGGCAACAACTAATGAAAAACTGTTTTTT.

The chain carries TRBV5-6 and TRBJ1-4, with TRBD1 as a possible D gene (6 bases). This CDR3 contains 15 residues. The V end lost 1 base, the J end lost 6 bases, and 13 bases lay between the germline ends. Germline loops: CDR1 SGHDT, CDR2 YYEEEE. The CDR3 spells CASSLWGRTDEKLFF. In DNA, the CDR3 is TGTGCCAGCAGCTTGTGGGGGAGGACAGATGAAAAACTGTTTTTT.

The sample holds one count of this clone. The rearrangement links TRBV6-5 to TRBJ1-5; D unresolved. Trimming stripped 6 bases from V and 3 bases from J, with 15 bases between. This CDR3 has 15 residues. Germline V gene data show CDR1 as MNHEY and CDR2 as SVGAGI. The CDR3 region is CASRAGGRNNQPQHF. Written as DNA, the CDR3 is TGTGCCAGCAGGGCAGGCGGGAGGAACAATCAGCCCCAGCATTTT.

This chain connects TRBV7-2 to TRBJ2-3; TRBD2 is a possible D gene (6 bases). This CDR3 spans 13 amino acids. Germline V gene lookup returns CDR1 SGHTA and CDR2 FQGNSA. Trimming cost V 3 bases and J 8 bases, with 12 bases left between them. The CDR3 spells CASSFGNSGTQYF. In DNA form, the CDR3 reads TGTGCCAGCAGCTTTGGGAATAGCGGTACGCAGTATTTT.

This sequence joins TRBV21-1 and TRBJ2-1; TRBD1 is the table's D call and was not checked against the DNA. TRBV21-1 is annotated as a pseudogene. This CDR3 has 24 amino acids. Here the CDR3 DNA reads TGTGCCAGCAGCAAACGCCAGGGGAATTTCCCGAACACACACCCTCCAATGCTTCCCAATGAGCAGTTCTTC. It translates to CASSKRQGNFPNTHPPMLPNEQFF.

V gene TRBV7-2 combines with J gene TRBJ1-5; no clear D. The CDR3 covers 17 residues. Trimming stripped 4 bases from V and 0 bases from J, with 16 bases between. CDR1 SGHTA and CDR2 FQGNSA come from the germline V gene. CDR3 nucleotides: TGTGCCAGCAGCTGGCTATCGGTGGGAAATAGCAATCAGCCCCAGCATTTT. This translates into CASSWLSVGNSNQPQHF.

This chain uses TRBV6-2 or TRBV6-3 with TRBJ1-2; D gene ambiguous. Per germline, CDR1 MNHEY and CDR2 SVGEGT. The ends were cut back, 5 bases at V and 5 bases at J, with 9 bases in the middle. CDR3 length: 12 amino acids. CDR3 nucleotides: TGTGCCAGCAGTGAGAGGGTATATGGCTACACCTTC. Encoded protein: CASSERVYGYTF.

The chain's CDR3 is CAWSAGTGANQPQHF. DNA for the CDR3: TGTGCCTGGAGTGCCGGGACAGGGGCTAATCAGCCCCAGCATTTT. V is TRBV30 and J is TRBJ1-5; 10 bases align to TRBD1. The CDR3 contains 15 residues. Per the germline V gene, CDR1 is GTSNPN and CDR2 is SVGIG (reference sequence). The J segment lost 4 bases and the V segment lost 1 base, leaving 4 bases of the junction unmatched.

The sample holds one count of this clone. V and J are TRBV5-4 and TRBJ2-1; 12 bases align to TRBD2. V was clipped by 5 bases and J by 4 bases; unmatched bases: 4. CDR1 and CDR2 (germline): SGHNT, YYREEE (reference sequence). This CDR3 spans 15 amino acids. CDR3 sequence (DNA): TGTGCCAGCAGACTAGGACTAGCGGGATACAATGAGCAGTTCTTC. Protein: CASRLGLAGYNEQFF.

This sequence joins TRBV7-2 and TRBJ1-1; D may be TRBD1 (5 bases). In germline, CDR1 is SGHTA, CDR2 FQGNSA. This CDR3 comprises 13 residues. With 1 base removed from V and 11 bases from J, the gap between germline ends came to 14 bases. The CDR3 protein is CASSLGSLRAAFF. The DNA of the CDR3 is TGTGCCAGCAGCTTAGGCAGCCTCAGGGCGGCTTTCTTT.

The chain employs TRBV19 and TRBJ1-6; TRBD1 is a possible D gene (5 bases). CDR3 length: 15 residues. Germline-derived CDR1 and CDR2 are LNHDA and SQIVND (reference sequence). V shed 1 base and J shed 5 bases, with 9 bases lying between them. This chain's CDR3 is CASSIAGPHNSPLHF. The CDR3 DNA reads as TGTGCCAGTAGTATAGCAGGGCCCCATAATTCACCCCTCCACTTT.

The chain employs TRBV11-2 and TRBJ2-1, with D hard to call. Germline CDR1 is SGHAT and CDR2 is FQNNGV. The CDR3 is made up of 13 amino acids. V lost 0 bases and J 8 bases, leaving 8 bases between the germline ends. The chain's CDR3 is CASSLEYFHEQFF. CDR3 nucleotides: TGTGCCAGCAGCTTAGAGTACTTTCATGAGCAGTTCTTC.

The gene calls are TRBV3-1 (or the pseudogene TRBV3-2) and TRBJ1-6; D gene unclear. The CDR3 length is 13 residues. In germline, CDR1 is LGHDT, CDR2 YNNKEL (reference sequence). V dropped 5 bases and J dropped 7 bases, with 9 bases sitting between them. CDR3 region: CASSVNANSPLHF. DNA of the CDR3: TGTGCCAGCAGCGTCAACGCAAATTCACCCCTCCACTTT.

This chain uses TRBV25-1 with TRBJ1-2; a possible D gene is TRBD1 (5 bases). With 6 bases removed from V and 4 bases from J, the gap between germline ends came to 12 bases. The germline gives CDR1 MGHDK, CDR2 SYGVNS. The CDR3 runs 13 residues. CDR3 nucleotides: TGTGCCAGCAGCCTCGGGGGTAGCTATGGCTACACCTTC. Its translation is CASSLGGSYGYTF.

This chain connects TRBV20-1 to TRBJ2-3, with D unresolved. The germline gives CDR1 DFQATT, CDR2 SNEGSKA (reference sequence). The CDR3 loop spans 10 amino acids. The V end lost 5 bases, the J end lost 9 bases, and 9 bases lay between the germline ends. Here the CDR3 reads CSAGAGTQYF. The CDR3 bases are TGCAGTGCTGGCGCTGGGACGCAGTATTTT.

V usage is TRBV2 and J usage is TRBJ2-1, with 9 bases matching TRBD2. Germline trimming cut 6 bases from V and 3 bases from J; bases unmatched to any gene: 6. Germline V gene sequence: CDR1 SNHLY, CDR2 FYNNEI. The CDR3 extends over 15 amino acids. CDR3 nucleotides: TGTGCCAGCAGATCTCTAGCGGGAATCTACAATGAGCAGTTCTTC. The encoded protein is CASRSLAGIYNEQFF.

The gene calls are TRBV2 and TRBJ1-1; 9 nucleotides agree with TRBD1. The germline CDR1 and CDR2 sequences are SNHLY and FYNNEI. With 6 bases clipped from V and 3 bases from J, the junction kept 8 bases outside the gene matches. This CDR3 is 15 amino acids long. The DNA of the CDR3 is TGTGCCAGCAGGGCGGAGAGACAGGGGGACACTGAAGCTTTCTTT. Translation: CASRAERQGDTEAFF.

V is TRBV11-3 and J is TRBJ2-7, with unresolved D. Germline values: CDR1 SGHNT, CDR2 YENEEA. Trimming pared 5 bases from V and 0 bases from J, leaving 11 bases between. This CDR3 region has 14 residues. CDR3 in amino acids: CASSLIQLSYEQYV. CDR3 sequence (DNA): TGTGCCAGCAGCCTAATACAGCTCTCCTACGAGCAGTACGTC.

The chain links TRBV5-5 to TRBJ1-5; D remains ambiguous. Between the trimmed V and J ends, which lost 0 bases and 4 bases, there was a span of 11 bases. CDR3 length: 15 residues. CDR1 is SGHKS, CDR2 YYEKEE, per germline (reference sequence). CDR3 sequence (DNA): TGTGCCAGCAGCTTGGATTTTTCGGGGAATCAGCCCCAGCATTTT. This translates into CASSLDFSGNQPQHF.

V is TRBV4-1 and J is TRBJ1-2, with D hard to call. Germline CDR1 MGHRA, CDR2 YSYEKL. Trimming took 2 bases from V and 3 from J, leaving 19 bases between them. This CDR3 comprises 17 residues. This CDR3 is CASSQTQKGPLYYGYTF. DNA for the CDR3: TGCGCCAGCAGCCAAACTCAAAAAGGACCGTTATACTATGGCTACACCTTC.

The chain couples TRBV6-6 to TRBJ1-1; D might be TRBD1 (5 bases). The germline CDR1 and CDR2 sequences are MNHNY and SVGAGI (reference sequence). The V end was cut by 5 bases, the J end by 1 base, with 11 bases between. CDR3 length: 14 residues. The CDR3 coding sequence is TGTGCCAGCAGTCCGGGACGGACGAACACTGAAGCTTTCTTT. Protein product: CASSPGRTNTEAFF.

This chain connects TRBV10-3 to TRBJ2-5; perhaps TRBD2 as D (7 bases). The germline CDR1 and CDR2 sequences are ENHRY and SYGVKD. V was trimmed by 0 bases and J by 2 bases, leaving 16 bases between them. The CDR3 has 17 residues. CDR3 bases: TGTGCCATCAGTGAGTCGAAGGGGGGGCCCAAACAAGAGACCCAGTACTTC. This gives the protein CAISESKGGPKQETQYF.

This clone was recorded a few times. V usage is TRBV19 and J usage is TRBJ1-2; D not certain. V was shortened by 3 bases and J by 4 bases, with 9 bases between the two germline ends. The CDR3 has 13 amino acids. CDR1 is LNHDA, CDR2 SQIVND, per germline (reference sequence). The CDR3 protein is CASSISRSYGYTF. The CDR3 DNA reads TGTGCCAGTAGTATTTCCCGGAGCTATGGCTACACCTTC.

The rearrangement joins TRBV3-1 (or the pseudogene TRBV3-2) to TRBJ1-4; the match to TRBD1 covers 8 bases. In germline, CDR1 is LGHDT, CDR2 YNNKEL (reference sequence). This CDR3 region has 14 residues. J gave up 7 bases and V 6 bases, and 7 bases lay outside the gene matches. The CDR3 bases are TGTGCCAGCAGGGGGACAGGCAGTAGTGAAAAACTGTTTTTT. Translated: CASRGTGSSEKLFF.